What follows are 26 T cell receptor beta chains derived from one specimen sequenced in a study of T cell repertoires in cytomegalovirus infection. A single record per CDR3 protein comes from TCRdb applying MiXCR to the reads. The sample holds under 95,000 distinct CDR3 sequences, more than 40% seen once. No antigen has been identified for these receptors. The input for sequencing was CD8+ T cells from cultured PBMCs, taken from culture after CMV antigen stimulation. The receptors stem from a human donor in good health (CMV status not recorded). Some clones in this sample may be carry-over from other donors' samples.

The chain links TRBV7-6 to TRBJ2-7; TRBD2 might be the D (6 bases). Germline values: CDR1 SGHVS, CDR2 FNYEAQ. The CDR3 runs 15 residues. Trimming cost V 5 bases and J 2 bases, with 16 bases left between them. The chain's CDR3 is CASSPEEGSPYEQYF. The CDR3 DNA sequence: TGTGCCAGCAGCCCGGAGGAGGGGTCCCCCTACGAGCAGTACTTC. Full variable domain (remainder filled in from reference TRBV7-6 and TRBJ2-7): GAGVSQSPRYKVTKRGQDVALRCDPISGHVSLYWYRQALGQGPEFLTYFNYEAQQDKSGLPNDRFSAERPEGSISTLTIQRTEQRDSAMYRCASSPEEGSPYEQYFGPGTRLTVT.

This clonotype has at least ten counts. The chain has TRBV7-2 and TRBJ2-7; a possible D gene is TRBD2 (6 bases). The CDR3 totals 15 residues. With 3 bases removed from V and 6 bases from J, the gap between germline ends came to 18 bases. Germline loops: CDR1 SGHTA, CDR2 FQGNSA. The CDR3: CASSFRAGTAGEQYF. CDR3 sequence (DNA): TGTGCCAGCAGCTTCAGGGCCGGGACTGCCGGCGAGCAGTACTTC.

This chain connects TRBV6-1 to TRBJ2-5; 12 bases align to TRBD2. CDR1 is MNHNS, CDR2 SASEGT, per germline. J was trimmed by 1 base and V by 1 base; bases with no gene match: 1. This CDR3 is built from 16 residues. The CDR3 sequence: CASSEGTSGAQETQYF. In nucleotides, the CDR3 is TGTGCCAGCAGTGAAGGGACTAGCGGGGCCCAAGAGACCCAGTACTTC.

This chain uses TRBV19 with TRBJ1-4, with TRBD1 matching 11 bases. Looked up from germline, CDR1 is LNHDA and CDR2 is SQIVND (reference sequence). The CDR3 consists of 15 residues. J gave up 5 bases and V 5 bases, and 4 bases lay outside the gene matches. The CDR3 protein is CASSARTGGNEKLFF. The CDR3 bases are TGTGCCAGTAGTGCCCGGACAGGGGGCAATGAAAAACTGTTTTTT.

This clonotype was picked up a small number of times. The chain recombines TRBV7-9 with TRBJ2-1; D gene ambiguous. V gave up 5 bases and J gave up 0 bases, with 14 bases separating them. Germline lookup yields CDR1 SEHNR and CDR2 FQNEAQ (reference sequence). The CDR3 has 16 residues. As DNA, the CDR3 is TGTGCCAGCAGCCCCCCCCACGGGTCCTCCTACAATGAGCAGTTCTTC. It encodes CASSPPHGSSYNEQFF.

This clonotype has just a few counts. The chain recombines TRBV6-8 with TRBJ1-5; TRBD1 matches 9 bases. Trimming cost V 6 bases and J 3 bases; bases outside gene matches: 9. The germline V gene has CDR1 MNHGY and CDR2 SAAAGT. The CDR3 consists of 16 residues. The CDR3 DNA is TGTGCCAGCAGAGCCGTAGGACAGGGGTCCAATCAGCCCCAGCATTTT. It encodes CASRAVGQGSNQPQHF.

This sequence joins TRBV12-3 or TRBV12-4 and TRBJ1-4; the match to TRBD1 covers 8 bases. J lost 4 bases, V lost 5 bases, and 15 bases had no gene match. The CDR3 is 18 residues long. In DNA form, the CDR3 reads TGTGCCAGCAGTCCAGCCCCGGGACAGGAGTTCGGTAATGAAAAACTGTTTTTT. It codes for CASSPAPGQEFGNEKLFF.

This clonotype was observed many times. The J gene is TRBJ2-7, the V gene TRBV5-1; 8 nucleotides match TRBD1. Germline CDR1 is SGHRS and CDR2 is YFSETQ. The CDR3 has 16 residues. J was trimmed by 1 base and V by 4 bases; bases with no gene match: 10. CDR3 region: CASSAYGTGYSYEQYF. The CDR3, as DNA: TGCGCCAGCAGCGCCTATGGGACAGGTTATTCCTACGAGCAGTACTTC.

This clonotype was observed a few times. V is TRBV20-1 and J is TRBJ2-6; D is ambiguous. This CDR3 has 17 amino acids. Deletions cut 0 bases from V and 1 base from J, with 13 bases between. In germline, CDR1 is DFQATT, CDR2 SNEGSKA (reference sequence). Here the CDR3 reads CSARDSTPESGANVLTF. The CDR3 DNA reads as TGCAGTGCTAGAGATTCGACGCCGGAATCTGGGGCCAACGTCCTGACTTTC.

V is TRBV24-1 and J is TRBJ2-1, with D perhaps matching TRBD2 (6 bases). The germline gives CDR1 KGHDR, CDR2 SFDVKD. The CDR3 covers 18 residues. V shed 7 bases and J shed 5 bases, with 26 bases lying between them. DNA of the CDR3: TGTGCCACCAGCCCCGTGGACGGGGAGGAATCAATCGACAATGAGCAGTTCTTC. This translates into CATSPVDGEESIDNEQFF.

The rearrangement joins TRBV7-4 to TRBJ2-1, with 10 bases lining up with TRBD1. V was pared by 0 bases and J by 2 bases, with 4 bases of the junction left unmatched. The CDR3 loop spans 17 amino acids. Germline assignment: CDR1 SGHVT and CDR2 SQSDAQ. This chain's CDR3 is CASSLATGTGAYNEQFF. The CDR3 DNA is TGTGCCAGCAGCTTAGCAACCGGGACAGGGGCCTACAATGAGCAGTTCTTC.

This clonotype was seen more than once but under ten times. This chain connects TRBV29-1 to TRBJ1-1; D is ambiguous. V was clipped by 6 bases and J by 7 bases, with 18 bases between them. The germline V gene has CDR1 SQVTM and CDR2 ANQGSEA. This CDR3 is 13 amino acids long. CDR3 sequence (DNA): TGCAGCGTGGACCCCAGGTCGACGGGTGAAGCTTTCTTT. This encodes CSVDPRSTGEAFF.

The chain uses TRBV12-5 and TRBJ2-1; perhaps TRBD2 as D (6 bases). The CDR3 extends over 15 amino acids. Trimming cost V 6 bases and J 0 bases, with 12 bases left between them. Germline CDR1 reads LGHNT; CDR2 reads FRNRAP. The CDR3 region is CASGLGGTSYNEQFF. The DNA of the CDR3 is TGTGCTAGTGGCCTGGGGGGTACCTCCTACAATGAGCAGTTCTTC.

There are a few counts of this clonotype. The chain carries TRBV15 and TRBJ2-7, with 8 bases identical to TRBD2. V lost 0 bases and J lost 4; bases outside the gene matches: 8. Germline CDR1 LNHNV, CDR2 YYDKDF (reference sequence). The CDR3 contains 16 residues. CDR3 coding DNA: TGTGCCACCAGCAGAGAATCTAGCGGGTATGGATACGAGCAGTACTTC. Residues: CATSRESSGYGYEQYF.

The gene calls are TRBV28 and TRBJ2-7, with D maybe TRBD1 (5 bases). CDR3 size: 13 residues. CDR1 MDHEN and CDR2 SYDVKM come from the germline V gene. With 7 bases removed from V and 3 bases from J, the gap between germline ends came to 13 bases. CDR3 sequence (DNA): TGTGCCAGCAAGGGCGTAGACAGCTACGAGCAGTACTTC. Amino acids: CASKGVDSYEQYF.

The table lists this clonotype with a few counts. This chain links TRBV7-3 with TRBJ2-3, with 7 bases that match TRBD2. The CDR3 is 18 residues long. CDR1 SGHTA and CDR2 FQGTGA come from the germline V gene. V lost 1 base, J lost 3 bases, and 13 bases stayed unmatched. CDR3 sequence reads: CASSLISGVAGLTDTQYF. CDR3 nucleotides: TGTGCCAGCAGCTTAATATCCGGAGTAGCGGGCCTAACAGATACGCAGTATTTT.

The chain has TRBV12-3 or TRBV12-4 and TRBJ1-1; 10 positions match TRBD1. V was clipped by 5 bases and J by 0 bases; unmatched bases: 15. The CDR3 runs to 19 residues. The CDR3 loop is CASSAGQGGSLYMNTEAFF. The CDR3 coding sequence is TGTGCCAGCAGTGCCGGACAGGGGGGCTCCTTATATATGAACACTGAAGCTTTCTTT.

This clonotype was found many times. The rearrangement uses TRBV7-9 and TRBJ1-1; 7 bases map to TRBD1. This CDR3 is 16 amino acids long. The ends lost 0 bases at V and 4 bases at J; junction bases unmatched: 8. Per the germline V gene, CDR1 is SEHNR and CDR2 is FQNEAQ (reference sequence). The CDR3: CASSLAPDRVTTEAFF. The DNA for the CDR3 is TGTGCCAGCAGCTTAGCTCCCGACAGGGTGACCACTGAAGCTTTCTTT.

This clonotype appeared a few times. This chain uses TRBV28 with TRBJ1-2; D gene ambiguous. Per the germline V gene, CDR1 is MDHEN and CDR2 is SYDVKM. V was shortened by 6 bases and J by 4 bases, with 6 bases between the two germline ends. CDR3 length: 11 amino acids. The CDR3 sequence is CASRRAYGYTF. In DNA form, the CDR3 reads TGTGCCAGCAGGCGCGCCTATGGCTACACCTTC.

This clonotype was seen a handful of times. This rearrangement joins TRBV7-2 to TRBJ2-7; 7 bases align to TRBD1. Germline V CDR1 and CDR2: SGHTA, FQGNSA. V dropped 5 bases and J dropped 4; count of bases not matched to a gene: 8. The CDR3 extends over 14 amino acids. The CDR3 region has the DNA TGTGCCAGCAGCCTGGGACAGAACTTGTACGAGCAGTACTTC. Encoded protein: CASSLGQNLYEQYF.

CDR3 DNA: TGTGCCAGCAGTGAGACGTACAGGGGTAATCAAGAGACCCAGTACTTC. Protein: CASSETYRGNQETQYF. The chain is built from TRBV2 and TRBJ2-5; 7 nucleotides align to TRBD1. This CDR3 comprises 16 residues. V was clipped by 3 bases and J by 2 bases; unmatched bases: 9. Germline V CDR1 and CDR2: SNHLY, FYNNEI. Full variable domain (missing parts from reference TRBV2 and TRBJ2-5): EPEVTQTPSHQVTQMGQEVILRCVPISNHLYFYWYRQILGQKVEFLVSFYNNEISEKSEIFDDQFSVERPDGSNFTLKIRSTKLEDSAMYFCASSETYRGNQETQYFGPGTRLLVL.

The chain combines TRBV7-8 with TRBJ2-1; TRBD2 agrees at 9 bases. This CDR3 is 15 amino acids long. Looked up from germline, CDR1 is SGHVS and CDR2 is FQNEAQ. J lost 6 bases, V lost 5 bases, and 8 bases had no gene match. Here the CDR3 reads CASSPLGAGGNEQFF. CDR3 sequence (DNA): TGTGCCAGCAGCCCGCTGGGAGCGGGGGGCAATGAGCAGTTCTTC.

The genes are TRBV7-9 and TRBJ2-1; either TRBD1 or TRBD2 may supply D (5 bases each). Germline V gives CDR1 SEHNR, CDR2 FQNEAQ (reference sequence). V was pared by 6 bases and J by 2 bases, with 14 bases between. This CDR3 comprises 15 residues. The CDR3 bases are TGTGCCAGCAGTCACCGGGACCGACCCTACAATGAGCAGTTCTTC. Protein sequence: CASSHRDRPYNEQFF.

V is TRBV27 and J is TRBJ1-1, with TRBD1 as a possible D gene (5 bases). V shed 2 bases and J shed 4 bases, with 8 bases lying between them. Germline CDR1 and CDR2: MNHEY and SMNVEV (reference sequence). The CDR3 sequence is 13 residues long. CDR3 region: CASSLGTVTEAFF. The CDR3 DNA reads as TGTGCCAGCAGTTTAGGGACGGTCACTGAAGCTTTCTTT.

V gene TRBV12-3 or TRBV12-4 combines with J gene TRBJ2-7, with a weak D call TRBD2 (5 bases). This CDR3 has 12 amino acids. Trimming left V 7 bases short and J 5 bases short, with 12 bases between. The CDR3 protein is CASMGDGDEQYF. The CDR3, as DNA: TGTGCCAGCATGGGAGACGGGGACGAGCAGTACTTC.

The chain has TRBV11-1 and TRBJ1-1, with D hard to call. V lost 3 bases to trimming and J lost 0 bases, with 11 bases between them. There are 15 residues in the CDR3. Per germline, CDR1 SGHAT and CDR2 FQDESV (reference sequence). CDR3 coding DNA: TGTGCCAGCAGCTTCGAGCGTACAGTGAACACTGAAGCTTTCTTT. This encodes CASSFERTVNTEAFF. Using reference TRBV11-1 and TRBJ1-1 for the parts outside the CDR3, the full variable domain is EAEVAQSPRYKITEKSQAVAFWCDPISGHATLYWYRQILGQGPELLVQFQDESVVDDSQLPKDRFSAERLKGVDSTLKIQPAELGDSAMYLCASSFERTVNTEAFFGQGTRLTVV.